This T cell receptor beta chain was sequenced during a study of T cell responses to AZD1222 COVID-19 vaccine. Study-wide context: The analysis combined second doses at about 4 or about 12 weeks.

J gave up 8 bases and V 5 bases, and 9 bases lay outside the gene matches. The CDR3 has 14 amino acids. Germline CDR1 is MNHEY and CDR2 is SMNVEV (reference sequence). TCRdb's copy holds only in-frame clones and misses some; the assay was immunoSEQ multiplex PCR. The sample consists of about 100,000 clones, roughly 84% of them appearing once. The V and J genes are TRBV27 and TRBJ2-4, with 7 bases matching TRBD1. The sequencing used peripheral blood, collected on day 0 of AZD1222 vaccination. This clonotype was obtained from an adult in good health. The CDR3 loop reads CASSTGQQGDIQYF. The CDR3 nucleotides are TGTGCCAGCAGTACGGGACAGCAAGGGGACATTCAGTACTTC.